This T cell receptor (beta chain) emerged from a study of shared clonotypes between healthy human individuals. Original data processing: ImmunoSEQ junction-only sequences lacked quality scores, so their filtering differed. Some clones are missing from TCRdb's copy, which holds only in-frame ones; the method was immunoSEQ multiplex PCR. V and J calls and clone size come straight from that table; D and trimming were deduced from the DNA. The table shows 2,500,000 or so clones, with over 85% occurring only once. The V end was cut by 2 bases, the J end by 6 bases, with 13 bases between. CDR1 MNHNS and CDR2 SASEGT come from the germline V gene. This CDR3 has 15 residues. Naive CD45RA+ and memory CD45RA-negative subsets were split from CD4+ cells.

The chain joins TRBV6-1 to TRBJ2-2; a possible D gene is TRBD1 (5 bases). The material sequenced was naive CD4+ T cells from PBMCs. Subset indicated: CD45RA+ positively selected. This clonotype originated in a man aged 18 to 29 in good health. Some clones in this sample may be carry-over from other donors' samples. The CDR3: CASSERRRAAGELFF. CDR3 in DNA: TGTGCCAGCAGTGAACGGCGCAGGGCTGCCGGGGAGCTGTTTTTT.